What follows describes a single T cell receptor beta chain. This entry comes from a study of blood T cell repertoires in COVID-19. On the study more broadly: Sites in the United States, Italy and Spain provided acute and convalescent COVID-19 samples.

J was trimmed by 0 bases and V by 6 bases; bases with no gene match: 7. This CDR3 spans 15 amino acids. Per the germline V gene, CDR1 is GTSNPN and CDR2 is SVGIG (reference sequence). In the original analysis: The assay estimated nucleated cells by amplifying reference gene primers. Here immunoSEQ multiplex PCR was the method, and the copy in TCRdb shows in-frame clones only, minus some. Clone size and the V and J calls come from that table; the DNA yielded D and trimming. The table lists some 15,000 clones, around 91% of them singletons. The chain uses TRBV30 and TRBJ2-4; 8 bases fit TRBD1. The source is a human donor in a cohort sampled during active COVID-19. Sequencing was done on a sample of peripheral blood. CDR3 region: CACTQGGVAKNIQYF. For the CDR3, the DNA is TGTGCCTGCACACAGGGGGGAGTAGCCAAAAACATTCAGTACTTC.